The rows below give T cell receptor beta chains drawn from one sample of a study of T cell repertoires in cytomegalovirus infection. TCRdb processed the reads anew with MiXCR; each CDR3 protein has one entry. The repertoire includes around 100,000 distinct CDR3 sequences, more than 15% of them detected once, and 8% sits in the top ten. Sequenced material: PBMCs. Receptors were obtained from a human donor in good health (CMV status not recorded). Some clones in this sample may be carry-over from other donors' samples. The CDR3 runs from the conserved cysteine through the conserved F or W. The D gene is left open where the match is weak. For some rows the clone size is stated as once, few or many, or as a class when expanded; others skip it.

NA,many,TRBV30,16,TRBJ1-1,TGTGCCTGGAGAAACATGCCCCACGGTGGGCCCCCTGAAGCTTTCTTT,CAWRNMPHGGPPEAFF
TRBD2,many,TRBV7-2,17,TRBJ2-7,TGTGCCAGCAGCGTCGAGCCCCTAGCGGGGGCCTCCTACGAGCAGTACTTC,CASSVEPLAGASYEQYF
NA,medium-sized,TRBV7-8,14,TRBJ1-2,TGTGCCAGCAGCTCCTGGACATTCAACTATGGCTACACCTTC,CASSSWTFNYGYTF
NA,NA,TRBV20-1,11,TRBJ2-2,TGCAGTGCCGCGAGCACCGGGGAGCTGTTTTTT,CSAASTGELFF
NA,NA,TRBV13,16,TRBJ1-5,TGTGCCAGCAGCTTAAGTAGGGGACTCCGAAATCAGCCCCAGCATTTT,CASSLSRGLRNQPQHF
TRBD1,few,TRBV19,14,TRBJ2-1,TGTGCCAGTAGTATGAGGGGGCCAGGGTTTGAGCAGTTCTTC,CASSMRGPGFEQFF
NA,many,TRBV6-6,15,TRBJ1-6,TGTGCCAGCAGCAGGGACTCGGAGATGAATTCACCCCTCCACTTT,CASSRDSEMNSPLHF
NA,few,TRBV19,12,TRBJ1-1,TGTGCCAGTAGTATCGGGAACACTGAAGCTTTCTTT,CASSIGNTEAFF
NA,NA,TRBV12-3/TRBV12-4,15,TRBJ1-1,TGTGCCAGCACCCCCCGACAGAATATGAACACTGAAGCTTTCTTT,CASTPRQNMNTEAFF
NA,many,TRBV7-2,14,TRBJ2-3,TGTGCCAGCAGCTTAACTAGAGGCGCAGATACGCAGTATTTT,CASSLTRGADTQYF
NA,few,TRBV18,12,TRBJ2-1,TGTGCCAGCTCGGGTAGCGGCAATGAGCAGTTCTTC,CASSGSGNEQFF
NA,many,TRBV27,13,TRBJ1-3,TGTGCCAGCAGCCGTGGGGACGGAAACACCATATATTTT,CASSRGDGNTIYF
TRBD2,few,TRBV4-2,15,TRBJ2-1,TGTGCCAGCAGCGAAACTAGCGGGAGCTACAATGAGCAGTTCTTC,CASSETSGSYNEQFF
NA,few,TRBV7-2,14,TRBJ1-1,TGTGCCAGCAGCCCGGGACGAGCAGTCCCTGAAGCTTTCTTT,CASSPGRAVPEAFF
NA,few,TRBV24-1,15,TRBJ2-3,TGTGCCACCAGTGATCCTGGATTGGAGCCGGATACGCAGTATTTT,CATSDPGLEPDTQYF
NA,medium-sized,TRBV7-8,12,TRBJ1-1,TGTGCCAGCAGCTTAGTCGGGGGAGGAGCTTTCTTT,CASSLVGGGAFF
NA,many,TRBV2,14,TRBJ2-7,TGTGCCAGCAGTGAAGCGAGACAGTCCTACGAGCAGTACTTC,CASSEARQSYEQYF
NA,many,TRBV7-3,13,TRBJ2-3,TGTGCCAGCAGCTTAAAGGAGACAGATACGCAGTATTTT,CASSLKETDTQYF
NA,many,TRBV4-3,16,TRBJ1-5,TGCGCCAGCAGCCAAGACGCCAGGGATGTTGGTCAGCCCCAGCATTTT,CASSQDARDVGQPQHF
NA,NA,TRBV2,12,TRBJ2-7,TGTGCCAGCAGTGCGGAGAGCTACGAGCAGTACTTC,CASSAESYEQYF
TRBD2,NA,TRBV20-1,15,TRBJ2-4,TGCAGTGCTAGAGGGCGGGGGGTTGGCAAAAACATTCAGTACTTC,CSARGRGVGKNIQYF
NA,many,TRBV7-2,14,TRBJ1-5,TGTGCCAGCAGCTTAGACGGGAGTGGTCAGCCCCAGCATTTT,CASSLDGSGQPQHF
TRBD2,few,TRBV20-1,14,TRBJ2-7,TGCAGTGCAATAGGGACCGGGACTAAATACGAGCAGTACTTC,CSAIGTGTKYEQYF
TRBD1,many,TRBV19,22,TRBJ2-5,TGTGCCAGTAGTATCCGCGGGACAGGGGTAAGGAAGCCTACAACCTCCCAAGAGACCCAGTACTTC,CASSIRGTGVRKPTTSQETQYF
TRBD1,NA,TRBV5-6,15,TRBJ1-4,TGTGCCAGCAGCTCGCCGGGACAGCCTAATGAAAAACTGTTTTTT,CASSSPGQPNEKLFF
NA,few,TRBV7-9,15,TRBJ1-6,TGTGCCAGCAGCTTGAATGCAGGGACGGAATCACCCCTCCACTTT,CASSLNAGTESPLHF
NA,few,TRBV6-5,14,TRBJ2-2,TGTGCCAGCAGTTACTCTGGGGCCACCGGGGAGCTGTTTTTT,CASSYSGATGELFF
NA,NA,TRBV20-1,14,TRBJ1-1,TGCAGTGCTAGGGAAGAACTGGCGAACACTGAAGCTTTCTTT,CSAREELANTEAFF
NA,few,TRBV6-2/TRBV6-3,15,TRBJ2-7,TGTGCCAGCAGTTACCAAGGGTCGTCGGCCTACGAGCAGTACTTC,CASSYQGSSAYEQYF
NA,many,TRBV7-6,13,TRBJ2-1,TGTGCCAGCAGCTTAGGAGGGACTGGTGAGCAGTTCTTC,CASSLGGTGEQFF
NA,many,TRBV7-2,13,TRBJ1-2,TGTGCCAGCAGCTTGGGGACTTGGTATGGCTACACCTTC,CASSLGTWYGYTF
TRBD1,NA,TRBV7-2,14,TRBJ2-5,TGTGCCAGCAGCAAACAGACAGGGGAAGAGACCCAGTACTTC,CASSKQTGEETQYF
NA,many,TRBV6-1,16,TRBJ1-2,TGTGCCAGCAGTGTTGGCCCCACCCCGGACAAATATGGCTACACCTTC,CASSVGPTPDKYGYTF
NA,many,TRBV7-2,14,TRBJ2-1,TGTGCCAGCAGCCGGCGACTAGAGGCGGTCGAGCAGTTCTTC,CASSRRLEAVEQFF
NA,many,TRBV12-3/TRBV12-4,15,TRBJ2-6,TGTGCCAGCAGTTTTAGAGGAGCTGGGGCCAACGTCCTGACTTTC,CASSFRGAGANVLTF
NA,NA,TRBV2,13,TRBJ2-1,TGTGCCACCAGTAGGAGGCCCGCCGATGAGCAGTTCTTC,CATSRRPADEQFF
NA,many,TRBV7-9,15,TRBJ1-2,TGTGCCAGCAGCTTAGTCGAAGGGAGAAACTATGGCTACACCTTC,CASSLVEGRNYGYTF
NA,NA,TRBV3-1,15,TRBJ2-7,TGTGACAGCAGCCAAGGAGGGGGTAGCTCCTACGAGCAGTACTTC,CDSSQGGGSSYEQYF
TRBD1,few,TRBV7-3,12,TRBJ1-1,TGTGCCAGCAGCGTAGGGACAGGGGACGCTTTCTTT,CASSVGTGDAFF
TRBD1,NA,TRBV20-1,13,TRBJ1-1,TGCAGTGCTCAGGGGGGTGGGGACACTGAAGCTTTCTTT,CSAQGGGDTEAFF
NA,many,TRBV7-9,15,TRBJ1-6,TGTGCCAGCAGCTCCCCCGAGTCAGGGGCATCGCCCCTCCACTTT,CASSSPESGASPLHF
NA,many,TRBV7-2,15,TRBJ1-1,TGTGCCAGCAGCTTAGTGTCGGCAACAGGTCGGGAAGCTTTCTTT,CASSLVSATGREAFF